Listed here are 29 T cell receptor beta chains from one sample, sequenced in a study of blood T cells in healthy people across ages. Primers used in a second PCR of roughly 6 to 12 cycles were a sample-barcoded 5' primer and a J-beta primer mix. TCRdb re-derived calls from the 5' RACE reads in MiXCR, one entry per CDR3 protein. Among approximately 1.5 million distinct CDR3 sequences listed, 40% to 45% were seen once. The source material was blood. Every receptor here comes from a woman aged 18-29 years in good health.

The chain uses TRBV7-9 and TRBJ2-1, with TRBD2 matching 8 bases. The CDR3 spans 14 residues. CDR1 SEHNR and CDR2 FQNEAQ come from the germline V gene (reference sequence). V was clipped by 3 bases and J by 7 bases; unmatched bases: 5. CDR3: CASSFGTSDNEQFF. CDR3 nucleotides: TGTGCCAGCAGCTTCGGGACTAGTGATAATGAGCAGTTCTTC.

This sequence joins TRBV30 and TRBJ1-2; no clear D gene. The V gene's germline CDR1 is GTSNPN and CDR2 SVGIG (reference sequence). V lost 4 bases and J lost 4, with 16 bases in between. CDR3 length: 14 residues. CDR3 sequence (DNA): TGTGCCTGGACCCTCGGAAGATACATCTATGGCTACACCTTC. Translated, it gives CAWTLGRYIYGYTF.

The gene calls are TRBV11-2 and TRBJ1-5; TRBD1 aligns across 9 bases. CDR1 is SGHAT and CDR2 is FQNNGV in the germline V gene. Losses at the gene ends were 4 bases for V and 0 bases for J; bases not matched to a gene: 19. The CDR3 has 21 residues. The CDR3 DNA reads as TGTGCCAGCAGCTCCGCCCAATCGGGACAGGGCGTGGTGGATAGCAATCAGCCCCAGCATTTT. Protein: CASSSAQSGQGVVDSNQPQHF.

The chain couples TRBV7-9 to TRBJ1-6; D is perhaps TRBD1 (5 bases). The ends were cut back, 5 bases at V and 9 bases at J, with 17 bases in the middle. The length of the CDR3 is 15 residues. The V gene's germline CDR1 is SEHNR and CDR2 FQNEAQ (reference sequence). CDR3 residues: CASSPGLASSSPLHF. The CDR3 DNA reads TGTGCCAGCAGCCCGGGACTTGCCAGTTCTTCACCCCTCCACTTT.

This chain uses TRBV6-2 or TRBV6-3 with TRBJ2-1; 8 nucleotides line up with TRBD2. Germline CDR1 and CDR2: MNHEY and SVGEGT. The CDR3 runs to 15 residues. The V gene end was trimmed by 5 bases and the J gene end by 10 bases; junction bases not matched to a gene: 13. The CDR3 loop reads CASSPGAGGRAEQFF. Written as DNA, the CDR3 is TGTGCCAGCAGTCCCGGGGCGGGGGGCCGAGCCGAGCAGTTCTTC.

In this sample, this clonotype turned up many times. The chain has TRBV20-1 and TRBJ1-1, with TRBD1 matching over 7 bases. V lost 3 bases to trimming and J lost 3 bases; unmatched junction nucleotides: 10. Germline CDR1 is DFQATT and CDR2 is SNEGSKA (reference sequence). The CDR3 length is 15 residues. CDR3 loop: CSAREGGDSYTEAFF. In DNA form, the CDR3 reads TGCAGTGCTAGGGAGGGGGGGGACAGCTACACTGAAGCTTTCTTT.

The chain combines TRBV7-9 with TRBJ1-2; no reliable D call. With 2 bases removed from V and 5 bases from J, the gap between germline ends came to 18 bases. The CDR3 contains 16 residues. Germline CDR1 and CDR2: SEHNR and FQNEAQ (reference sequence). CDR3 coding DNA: TGTGCCAGCAGCTTACCGTCATCGGAGGGTGGGTATGGCTACACCTTC. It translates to CASSLPSSEGGYGYTF.

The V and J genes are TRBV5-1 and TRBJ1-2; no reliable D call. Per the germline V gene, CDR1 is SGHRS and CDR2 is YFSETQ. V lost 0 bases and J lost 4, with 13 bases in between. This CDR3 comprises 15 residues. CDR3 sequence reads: CASSLAATMGYGYTF. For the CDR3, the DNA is TGCGCCAGCAGCTTGGCCGCGACAATGGGCTATGGCTACACCTTC. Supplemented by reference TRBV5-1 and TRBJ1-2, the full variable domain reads KAGVTQTPRYLIKTRGQQVTLSCSPISGHRSVSWYQQTPGQGLQFLFEYFSETQRNKGNFPGRFSGRQFSNSRSEMNVSTLELGDSALYLCASSLAATMGYGYTFGSGTRLTVV.

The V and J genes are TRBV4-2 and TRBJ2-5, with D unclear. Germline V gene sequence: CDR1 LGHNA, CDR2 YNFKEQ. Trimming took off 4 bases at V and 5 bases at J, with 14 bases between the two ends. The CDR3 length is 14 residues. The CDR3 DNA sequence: TGTGCCAGCAGCCCCTTAGGGATATCGGAGACCCAGTACTTC. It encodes CASSPLGISETQYF.

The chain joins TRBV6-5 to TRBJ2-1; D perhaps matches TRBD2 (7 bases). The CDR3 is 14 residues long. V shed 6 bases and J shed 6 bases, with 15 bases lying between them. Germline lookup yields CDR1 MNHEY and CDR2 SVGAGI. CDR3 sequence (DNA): TGTGCCAGCAGGATCGGGGGGCCGGTCAATGAGCAGTTCTTC. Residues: CASRIGGPVNEQFF.

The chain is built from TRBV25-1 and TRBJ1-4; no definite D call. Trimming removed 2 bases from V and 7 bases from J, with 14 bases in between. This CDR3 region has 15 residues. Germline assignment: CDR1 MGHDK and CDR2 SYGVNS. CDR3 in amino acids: CASSEVVRRREKLFF. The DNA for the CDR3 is TGTGCCAGCAGTGAAGTCGTGAGACGGCGTGAAAAACTGTTTTTT.

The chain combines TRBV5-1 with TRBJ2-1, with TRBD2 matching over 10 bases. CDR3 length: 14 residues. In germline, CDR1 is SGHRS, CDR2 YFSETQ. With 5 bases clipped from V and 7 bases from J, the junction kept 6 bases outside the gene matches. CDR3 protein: CASRSGGAGNEQFF. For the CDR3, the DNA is TGCGCCAGCAGAAGCGGGGGGGCCGGTAATGAGCAGTTCTTC.

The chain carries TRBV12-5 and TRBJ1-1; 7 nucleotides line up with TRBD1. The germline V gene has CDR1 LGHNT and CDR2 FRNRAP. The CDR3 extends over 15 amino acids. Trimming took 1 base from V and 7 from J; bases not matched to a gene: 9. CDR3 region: CASGLGLGTAYEAFF. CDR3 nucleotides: TGTGCTAGTGGTTTGGGACTCGGGACAGCTTATGAAGCTTTCTTT.

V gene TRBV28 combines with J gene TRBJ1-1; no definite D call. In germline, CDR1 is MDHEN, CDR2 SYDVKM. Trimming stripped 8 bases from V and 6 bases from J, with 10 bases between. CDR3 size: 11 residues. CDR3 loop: CASGTLAEAFF. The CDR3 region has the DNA TGTGCCAGCGGTACATTGGCTGAAGCTTTCTTT.

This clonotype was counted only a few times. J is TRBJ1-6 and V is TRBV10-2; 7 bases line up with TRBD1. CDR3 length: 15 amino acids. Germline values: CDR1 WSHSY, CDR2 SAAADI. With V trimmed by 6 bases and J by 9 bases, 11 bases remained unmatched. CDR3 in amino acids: CASSQRGPRGSPLHF. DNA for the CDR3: TGCGCCAGCAGCCAGAGGGGGCCAAGAGGTTCACCCCTCCACTTT.

The CDR3 is CASSPQYGGVAGEQFF. In nucleotides, the CDR3 is TGTGCCAGCAGCCCTCAATACGGTGGGGTCGCGGGTGAGCAGTTCTTC. The chain joins TRBV7-2 to TRBJ2-1; weak D call: TRBD2 (5 bases). Trimming removed 5 bases at V and 9 bases at J, with 23 bases between. The CDR3 length is 16 residues. Germline V gives CDR1 SGHTA, CDR2 FQGNSA.

The chain's CDR3 is CATSRVIEGALTF. CDR3 in DNA: TGTGCCACCAGCAGAGTAATAGAGGGGGCTTTGACCTTC. The genes are TRBV15 and TRBJ1-2; the match to TRBD1 covers 7 bases. CDR3 length: 13 residues. Germline V gene lookup returns CDR1 LNHNV and CDR2 YYDKDF (reference sequence). V trimming: 1 base; J trimming: 14 bases; junction bases outside the gene matches: 10. Drawing the rest from reference TRBV15 and TRBJ1-2, the complete variable domain is DAMVIQNPRYQVTQFGKPVTLSCSQTLNHNVMYWYQQKSSQAPKLLFHYYDKDFNNEADTPDNFQSRRPNTSFCFLDIRSPGLGDTAMYLCATSRVIEGALTFGSGTRLTVV.

CDR3 in amino acids: CASSLTRSGQSGYTF. Written as DNA, the CDR3 is TGTGCCAGCAGCTTAACACGGTCGGGGCAATCCGGCTACACCTTC. The gene calls are TRBV7-8 and TRBJ1-2; D is possibly TRBD1 (5 bases). The CDR3 loop spans 15 amino acids. V was cut by 2 bases and J by 8 bases, with 18 bases left in between. The germline V gene encodes CDR1 SGHVS and CDR2 FQNEAQ.

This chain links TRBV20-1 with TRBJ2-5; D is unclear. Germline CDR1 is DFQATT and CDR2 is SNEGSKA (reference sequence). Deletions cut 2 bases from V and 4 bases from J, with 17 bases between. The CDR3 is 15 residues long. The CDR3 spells CSARPPYLGSETQYF. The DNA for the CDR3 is TGCAGTGCTAGACCCCCCTACCTGGGGTCAGAGACCCAGTACTTC.

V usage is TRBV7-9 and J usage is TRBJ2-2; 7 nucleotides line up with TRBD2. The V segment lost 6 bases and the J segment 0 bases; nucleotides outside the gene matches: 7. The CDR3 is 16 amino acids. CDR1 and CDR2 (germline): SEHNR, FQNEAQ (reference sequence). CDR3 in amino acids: CASRQLASTNTGELFF. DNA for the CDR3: TGTGCCAGCAGACAACTAGCGTCCACGAACACCGGGGAGCTGTTTTTT.

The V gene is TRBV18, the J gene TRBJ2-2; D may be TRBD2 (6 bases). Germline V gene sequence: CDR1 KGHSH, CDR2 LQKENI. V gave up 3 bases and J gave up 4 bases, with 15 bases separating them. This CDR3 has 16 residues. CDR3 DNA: TGTGCCAGCTCACCTAATCTTCTAGCGAGCACCGGGGAGCTGTTTTTT. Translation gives CASSPNLLASTGELFF.

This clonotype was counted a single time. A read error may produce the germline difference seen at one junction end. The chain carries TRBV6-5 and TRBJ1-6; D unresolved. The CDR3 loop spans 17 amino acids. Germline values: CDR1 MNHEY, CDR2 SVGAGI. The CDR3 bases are TGTGCCGGCAGTTACTCGATTGGTGTGTCCCCCCGTTCACCCCTCCACTTT. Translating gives CAGSYSIGVSPRSPLHF.

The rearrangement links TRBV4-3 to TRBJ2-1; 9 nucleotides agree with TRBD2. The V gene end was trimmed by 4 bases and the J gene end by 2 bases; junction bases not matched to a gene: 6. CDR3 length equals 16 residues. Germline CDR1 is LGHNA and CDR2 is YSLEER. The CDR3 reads CASSRKTSGPYNEQFF. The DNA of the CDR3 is TGCGCCAGCAGCCGTAAGACTAGCGGACCCTACAATGAGCAGTTCTTC.

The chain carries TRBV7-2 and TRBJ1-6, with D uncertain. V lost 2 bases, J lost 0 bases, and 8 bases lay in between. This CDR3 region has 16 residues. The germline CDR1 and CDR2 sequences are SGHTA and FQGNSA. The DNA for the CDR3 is TGTGCCAGCAGCTTATGGGCGAGCTCCTATAATTCACCCCTCCACTTT. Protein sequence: CASSLWASSYNSPLHF.

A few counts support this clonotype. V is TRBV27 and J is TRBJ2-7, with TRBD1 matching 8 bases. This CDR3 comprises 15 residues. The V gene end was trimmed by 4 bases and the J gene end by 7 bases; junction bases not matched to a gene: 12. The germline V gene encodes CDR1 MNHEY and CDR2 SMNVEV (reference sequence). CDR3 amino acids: CASSSLGQVSGEQYF. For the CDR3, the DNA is TGTGCCAGCAGTTCTCTGGGACAGGTCTCTGGGGAGCAGTACTTC.

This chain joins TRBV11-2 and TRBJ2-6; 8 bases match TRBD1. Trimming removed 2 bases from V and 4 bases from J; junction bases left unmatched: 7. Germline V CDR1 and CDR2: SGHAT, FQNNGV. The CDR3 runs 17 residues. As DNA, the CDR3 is TGTGCCAGCAGCTTAAAGGGGACAGGCTCCGGGGCCAACGTCCTGACTTTC. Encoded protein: CASSLKGTGSGANVLTF.

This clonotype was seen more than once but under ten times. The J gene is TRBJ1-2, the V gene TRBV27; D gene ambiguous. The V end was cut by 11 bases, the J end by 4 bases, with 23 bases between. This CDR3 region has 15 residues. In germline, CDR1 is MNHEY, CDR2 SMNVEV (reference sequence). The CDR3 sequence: CAPSDDKVRFYGYTF. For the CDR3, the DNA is TGTGCCCCCTCGGACGATAAAGTCAGATTCTATGGCTACACCTTC.

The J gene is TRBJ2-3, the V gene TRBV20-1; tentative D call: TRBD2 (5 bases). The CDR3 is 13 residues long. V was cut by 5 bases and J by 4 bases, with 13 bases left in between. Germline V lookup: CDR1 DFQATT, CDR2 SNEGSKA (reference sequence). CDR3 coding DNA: TGCAGTGCTCGACACGGCGGGCCAGATACGCAGTATTTT. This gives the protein CSARHGGPDTQYF.

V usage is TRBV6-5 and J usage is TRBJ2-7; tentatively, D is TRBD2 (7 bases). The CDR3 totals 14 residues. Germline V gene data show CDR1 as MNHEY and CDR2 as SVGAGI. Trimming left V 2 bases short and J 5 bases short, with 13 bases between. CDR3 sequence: CASSYGRGVNEQYF. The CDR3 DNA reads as TGTGCCAGCAGTTACGGGAGGGGGGTAAACGAGCAGTACTTC.